What follows are 10 T cell receptor beta chains derived from one specimen sequenced in a study of blood T cell repertoires in COVID-19. Sequencing was performed with immunoSEQ multiplex PCR; in TCRdb, only in-frame clones are kept and a portion is missing. The data show 330,000 or so clones, with around 90% seen just once and over 4.5% held by the top ten. The sequencing sample was made of PBMCs or T cells enriched from blood (not recorded which). The receptors were sampled from a man younger than 45 who had recovered from COVID-19.

V usage is TRBV11-2 and J usage is TRBJ2-5; weak D call: TRBD2 (5 bases). The CDR3 is 13 residues long. V lost 4 bases to trimming and J lost 9 bases, with 15 bases between them. Germline lookup yields CDR1 SGHAT and CDR2 FQNNGV. The CDR3 nucleotides read TGTGCCAGCAGCTCCGGACGGGAATGGGCCCAGTACTTC. Protein sequence: CASSSGREWAQYF.

The V gene is TRBV19, the J gene TRBJ1-5; D call uncertain. Germline V gene lookup returns CDR1 LNHDA and CDR2 SQIVND (reference sequence). The germline V and J ends were trimmed by 3 bases and 5 bases, with 17 bases remaining between them. The CDR3 extends over 16 amino acids. CDR3 bases: TGTGCCAGTAGTATCGGGGATCAGGCCATCCATCAGCCCCAGCATTTT. Translation gives CASSIGDQAIHQPQHF.

The chain links TRBV5-8 to TRBJ1-4; 12 bases are shared with TRBD1. CDR1 SGHTS and CDR2 YDEGEE come from the germline V gene. The CDR3 runs to 17 residues. V dropped 5 bases and J dropped 8; count of bases not matched to a gene: 13. The CDR3 sequence: CASRPRDRGRLGEKLFF. The CDR3, as DNA: TGTGCCAGCAGGCCCCGGGACAGGGGGCGCTTAGGGGAAAAACTGTTTTTT.

The V gene is TRBV9, the J gene TRBJ2-2; 8 bases are a match to TRBD1. CDR3 length equals 14 residues. The germline CDR1 and CDR2 sequences are SGDLS and YYNGEE. After removal of 1 base from V and 6 bases from J, the junction contained 2 bases not matched to a gene. The CDR3 DNA sequence: TGTGCCAGCAGCGTACAGACAGGGGCCGGGGAGCTGTTTTTT. Protein: CASSVQTGAGELFF. The full variable domain, with the rest looked up from reference TRBV9 and TRBJ2-2, is DSGVTQTPKHLITATGQRVTLRCSPRSGDLSVYWYQQSLDQGLQFLIQYYNGEERAKGNILERFSAQQFPDLHSELNLSSLELGDSALYFCASSVQTGAGELFFGEGSRLTVL.

This clone was recorded once. This rearrangement joins TRBV2 to TRBJ2-1, with 8 positions matching TRBD1. After removal of 3 bases from V and 3 bases from J, the junction contained 1 base not matched to a gene. The CDR3 spans 14 residues. Germline lookup yields CDR1 SNHLY and CDR2 FYNNEI. The CDR3 DNA follows: TGTGCCAGCAGTGATGGACAGGGCTACAATGAGCAGTTCTTC. It encodes CASSDGQGYNEQFF.

For the CDR3, the DNA is TGTGCCAGCAGCGCGGAAGGACAGGGAGGGGAAAAACTGTTTTTT. Translation gives CASSAEGQGGEKLFF. This chain uses TRBV9 with TRBJ1-4; 8 bases are shared with TRBD1. Germline assignment: CDR1 SGDLS and CDR2 YYNGEE. This CDR3 contains 15 residues. The V and J ends lost 3 bases and 8 bases, in that order; junction bases with no gene match: 9.

The V gene is TRBV2, the J gene TRBJ1-6, with D perhaps matching TRBD1 (5 bases). This CDR3 has 14 amino acids. Germline CDR1 and CDR2: SNHLY and FYNNEI. The germline V and J ends were trimmed by 9 bases and 6 bases, with 15 bases remaining between them. The CDR3 nucleotides read TGTGCCAGGGCACGAGGGACTACTAATTCACCCCTCCACTTT. Protein sequence: CARARGTTNSPLHF.

The J gene is TRBJ2-7, the V gene TRBV12-3 or TRBV12-4; 8 bases fit TRBD1. This CDR3 contains 13 residues. The junction had 8 bases not matched to a gene; V was cut back by 8 bases and J by 5 bases. The CDR3 loop reads CASVPDRVHEQYF. As DNA, the CDR3 is TGTGCCAGCGTTCCGGACAGGGTCCACGAGCAGTACTTC.

The chain is built from TRBV6-5 and TRBJ1-2, with D maybe TRBD1 (6 bases). Per germline, CDR1 MNHEY and CDR2 SVGAGI. The V gene lost 4 bases and the J gene lost 4 bases, with 10 bases spanning the gap. This CDR3 region has 13 residues. As DNA, the CDR3 is TGTGCCAGCAGTTTCGACAGGTCCTATGGCTACACCTTC. Its translation: CASSFDRSYGYTF.

The genes are TRBV28 and TRBJ1-4; D unresolved. Per the germline V gene, CDR1 is MDHEN and CDR2 is SYDVKM. The CDR3 is made up of 15 amino acids. Trimming stripped 1 base from V and 5 bases from J, with 11 bases between. CDR3 nucleotide sequence: TGTGCCAGCAGTTTATTAGACAACAGAAATGAAAAACTGTTTTTT. Translation gives CASSLLDNRNEKLFF.